The 26 T cell receptor beta chains below were found in one sample sequenced in a study of shared clonotypes between healthy human individuals. Libraries were prepared by immunoSEQ multiplex PCR; TCRdb keeps only in-frame clonotypes and omits some of them. The data contain about 490,000 clones, 76% of them singletons. The sequenced material came from PBMCs. The receptors come from a woman between 40 and 55 years old in good health. Some clones in this sample may be carry-over from other donors' samples.

The V and J genes are TRBV6-7 and TRBJ1-5; 7 positions agree with TRBD1. TRBV6-7 has ORF status, its function being uncertain. V shed 5 bases, J shed 6 bases, and the junction held 10 bases outside the gene matches. The length of the CDR3 is 15 residues. The CDR3 region has the DNA TGTGCCAGCAGTGGGCAGACAGGGCATAGTCAGCCCCAGCATTTT. This translates into CASSGQTGHSQPQHF.

V usage is TRBV28 and J usage is TRBJ2-1; 15 positions match TRBD2. The germline V gene has CDR1 MDHEN and CDR2 SYDVKM. V shed 6 bases and J 6 bases; nucleotides not matched to a gene: 15. CDR3 size: 19 residues. CDR3 protein: CASRKDGTSGRRTANEQFF. In DNA, the CDR3 is TGTGCCAGCAGAAAAGACGGGACTAGCGGGAGGCGAACCGCCAATGAGCAGTTCTTC.

CDR3 coding DNA: TGCGCCAGCAGCTCGGACACGCCGGGGGAGACCCAGTACTTC. Amino acid sequence: CASSSDTPGETQYF. This chain joins TRBV5-1 and TRBJ2-5; D may correspond to TRBD1 or TRBD2 (5 bases each). CDR1 and CDR2 (germline): SGHRS, YFSETQ. Trimming left V 3 bases short and J 5 bases short, with 14 bases between. The CDR3 contains 14 residues.

The J gene is TRBJ2-1, the V gene TRBV27, with no clear D. Per germline, CDR1 MNHEY and CDR2 SMNVEV (reference sequence). V lost 7 bases, J lost 4 bases, and 20 bases lay in between. The CDR3 loop spans 16 amino acids. CDR3 sequence (DNA): TGTGCCAGCAATACCCTAAGGCTGGGTGGGTACAATGAGCAGTTCTTC. Residues: CASNTLRLGGYNEQFF.

V is TRBV30 and J is TRBJ1-2; perhaps TRBD1 as D (5 bases). The CDR3 is 13 residues long. With 5 bases removed from V and 7 bases from J, the gap between germline ends came to 17 bases. Germline CDR1 is GTSNPN and CDR2 is SVGIG (reference sequence). CDR3 nucleotide sequence: TGTGCCTGGGGGCGTGGGGCGAGTTCTGGCTACACCTTC. Translation gives CAWGRGASSGYTF.

The gene calls are TRBV19 and TRBJ1-4; 9 bases are a match to TRBD1. V shed 5 bases and J 3 bases; nucleotides not matched to a gene: 13. This CDR3 comprises 18 residues. The V gene's germline CDR1 is LNHDA and CDR2 SQIVND (reference sequence). The DNA for the CDR3 is TGTGCCAGTAGTCCCGGGACAGGGTTGGTAGTGGCTAATGAAAAACTGTTTTTT. It codes for CASSPGTGLVVANEKLFF. The full variable domain, its missing parts supplied by reference TRBV19 and TRBJ1-4, is DGGITQSPKYLFRKEGQNVTLSCEQNLNHDAMYWYRQDPGQGLRLIYYSQIVNDFQKGDIAEGYSVSREKKESFPLTVTSAQKNPTAFYLCASSPGTGLVVANEKLFFGSGTQLSVL.

The chain links TRBV5-1 to TRBJ2-1; TRBD2 matches 7 bases. Germline lookup yields CDR1 SGHRS and CDR2 YFSETQ. The CDR3 is made up of 14 amino acids. With 2 bases clipped from V and 8 bases from J, the junction kept 7 bases outside the gene matches. The CDR3 sequence: CASSFRREWDEQFF. DNA for the CDR3: TGCGCCAGCAGCTTCCGGCGGGAGTGGGATGAGCAGTTCTTC.

As for this clone: Within the sample, other DNA sequences also encode this same CDR3. The V call is TRBV5-6, the J call TRBJ2-1; 14 bases align to TRBD2. This CDR3 spans 14 amino acids. V was clipped by 4 bases and J by 10 bases; unmatched bases: 4. Germline lookup yields CDR1 SGHDT and CDR2 YYEEEE. The CDR3 loop reads CASSPGLAGVEQFF. Here the CDR3 DNA reads TGTGCCAGCAGCCCGGGACTAGCGGGAGTGGAGCAGTTCTTC. Filled out from reference TRBV5-6 and TRBJ2-1, the complete variable domain reads DAGVTQSPTHLIKTRGQQVTLRCSPKSGHDTVSWYQQALGQGPQFIFQYYEEEERQRGNFPDRFSGHQFPNYSSELNVNALLLGDSALYLCASSPGLAGVEQFFGPGTRLTVL.

In this sample, this clone turned up once. The junction departs from germline at one end; a sequencing error may be responsible. This chain connects TRBV7-8 to TRBJ1-1; D is unclear. Germline CDR1 reads SGHVS; CDR2 reads FQNEAQ. This CDR3 region has 13 residues. The CDR3 is CASSFLIWGAPLF. The CDR3, as DNA: TGTGCCAGCAGCTTTTTGATTTGGGGTGCCCCTCTTTTT.

Of note for this clone: This may come from a read error, since a much larger clone is one base off. The chain is built from TRBV6-5 and TRBJ1-1, with 9 bases aligning to TRBD1. The CDR3 has 14 amino acids. CDR1 is MNHEY and CDR2 is SVGAGI in the germline V gene. Trimming removed 6 bases from V and 10 bases from J; junction bases left unmatched: 12. The chain's CDR3 is CASSWTGDDGAAFF. The CDR3, as DNA: TGTGCCAGCAGCTGGACAGGGGATGACGGTGCAGCTTTCTTT.

The chain carries TRBV14 and TRBJ2-7; D uncertain. Between the trimmed V and J ends, which lost 3 bases and 6 bases, there was a span of 12 bases. CDR1 and CDR2 (germline): SGHDN, FVKESK. CDR3 size: 13 residues. CDR3 nucleotides: TGTGCCAGCAGCCAGTCCCGGTTAGGCGAGCAGTACTTC. It codes for CASSQSRLGEQYF.

The CDR3 sequence: CASLTMGGDTQYF. For the CDR3, the DNA is TGTGCCAGCCTCACCATGGGGGGAGATACGCAGTATTTT. The chain links TRBV18 to TRBJ2-3, with D possibly TRBD2 on 6 matching bases. The CDR3 is 13 amino acids. Trimming removed 8 bases at V and 5 bases at J, with 14 bases between. Germline V gene data show CDR1 as KGHSH and CDR2 as LQKENI.

The chain joins TRBV7-9 to TRBJ2-7; D is perhaps TRBD1 or TRBD2 (7 bases each). Germline lookup yields CDR1 SEHNR and CDR2 FQNEAQ (reference sequence). V lost 7 bases to trimming and J lost 3 bases, with 16 bases between them. The CDR3 consists of 14 residues. The CDR3 DNA follows: TGTGCCAGCACAGGGGGGGACAGAATCTACGAGCAGTACTTC. Amino acids: CASTGGDRIYEQYF.

This clone has a count of ten or more. The chain links TRBV6-4 to TRBJ2-3; 8 bases align to TRBD2. Unmatched junction bases numbered 6, after V lost 8 bases and J lost 2 bases. The CDR3 is 14 residues long. CDR1 is MRHNA and CDR2 is SNTAGT in the germline V gene. The CDR3 sequence: CASGAGGSTDTQYF. The CDR3 coding sequence is TGTGCCAGCGGGGCGGGAGGCTCCACAGATACGCAGTATTTT.

As concerns this clone: A much bigger clone sits one base away, suggesting this may be a read error. The gene calls are TRBV30 and TRBJ1-4, with TRBD1 matching over 7 bases. Germline V CDR1 and CDR2: GTSNPN, SVGIG (reference sequence). The length of the CDR3 is 17 residues. J gave up 10 bases and V 2 bases, and 19 bases lay outside the gene matches. The CDR3 sequence is CAWSRDRATILSGKLFF. CDR3 in DNA: TGTGCCTGGAGTAGGGACAGAGCGACTATTTTGAGTGGAAAACTGTTTTTT.

This chain joins TRBV29-1 and TRBJ2-7, with D possibly matching TRBD1 (7 bases). Trimming cost V 5 bases and J 6 bases, with 17 bases left between them. Germline CDR1 is SQVTM and CDR2 is ANQGSEA. This CDR3 is built from 13 residues. The CDR3 protein is CSVTTSGGGEQYF. CDR3 coding DNA: TGCAGCGTTACTACCTCAGGGGGAGGCGAGCAGTACTTC.

This chain joins TRBV7-3 and TRBJ2-2, with D hard to call. Trimming removed 5 bases at V and 3 bases at J, with 4 bases between. Germline V gene sequence: CDR1 SGHTA, CDR2 FQGTGA. The length of the CDR3 is 12 residues. This CDR3 reads CASSPYTGELFF. DNA of the CDR3: TGTGCCAGCAGCCCTTACACCGGGGAGCTGTTTTTT.

CDR3 protein: CASSLTSPTGVPTF. In DNA form, the CDR3 reads TGTGCCAGCAGCCTGACGTCCCCAACAGGGGTTCCCACCTTC. V gene TRBV5-3 combines with J gene TRBJ1-2, with TRBD1 matching over 7 bases. TRBV5-3 is an ORF, with its function uncertain. This CDR3 is built from 14 residues. Trimming cost V 8 bases and J 13 bases; bases outside gene matches: 20.

This chain links TRBV4-2 with TRBJ2-7; 9 bases line up with TRBD1. The germline CDR1 and CDR2 sequences are LGHNA and YNFKEQ. J gave up 6 bases and V 0 bases, and 6 bases lay outside the gene matches. The CDR3 covers 15 residues. The CDR3 DNA follows: TGTGCCAGCAGCCAAGACCCCGGACAGGGGCCCGAGCAGTACTTC. It translates to CASSQDPGQGPEQYF.

The table lists this clone with a few counts. The CDR3 region is CATPVGGYTF. The CDR3 region has the DNA TGTGCCACGCCCGTAGGGGGCTACACCTTC. The V gene is TRBV2, the J gene TRBJ1-2; D is uncertain. This CDR3 region has 10 residues. The germline V gene encodes CDR1 SNHLY and CDR2 FYNNEI. Trimming left V 10 bases short and J 8 bases short, with 11 bases between.

This chain uses TRBV5-8 with TRBJ2-1, with D unclear. Trimming removed 0 bases from V and 2 bases from J, with 12 bases in between. Germline V gene sequence: CDR1 SGHTS, CDR2 YDEGEE. The CDR3 totals 16 residues. The CDR3 here is CASSLVGIPTYNEQFF. The CDR3 DNA is TGTGCCAGCAGCTTGGTTGGGATTCCGACCTACAATGAGCAGTTCTTC. The full variable domain, completed using reference TRBV5-8 and TRBJ2-1, is EAGVTQSPTHLIKTRGQQATLRCSPISGHTSVYWYQQALGLGLQFLLWYDEGEERNRGNFPPRFSGRQFPNYSSELNVNALELEDSALYLCASSLVGIPTYNEQFFGPGTRLTVL.

This clone was picked up many times. The J gene is TRBJ1-2, the V gene TRBV30; no definite D call. The germline V and J ends were trimmed by 4 bases and 4 bases, with 13 bases remaining between them. The CDR3 totals 13 residues. Germline CDR1 reads GTSNPN; CDR2 reads SVGIG (reference sequence). Written as DNA, the CDR3 is TGTGCCTGGACCCGAGAGGGCCTCTATGGCTACACCTTC. Its translation: CAWTREGLYGYTF.

The V gene is TRBV2, the J gene TRBJ2-5; 12 bases match TRBD2. The DNA end lines up better with TRBJ2-7; the J call may be wrong. The germline gives CDR1 SNHLY, CDR2 FYNNEI. The CDR3 covers 12 residues. The CDR3 nucleotides read TGTGCCAGCCGACTAGCGGGAGACGAGCAGTACTTC. Its translation: CASRLAGDEQYF.

The V and J genes are TRBV7-2 and TRBJ2-1, with D hard to call. CDR3 size: 17 residues. Per the germline V gene, CDR1 is SGHTA and CDR2 is FQGNSA. Trimming stripped 1 base from V and 9 bases from J, with 22 bases between. The CDR3 loop reads CASSLGAQQSSRAEQFF. As DNA, the CDR3 is TGTGCCAGCAGCTTAGGGGCTCAGCAGAGCAGTCGGGCTGAGCAGTTCTTC.

Comment on this clone: A far larger clone is one nucleotide away, so this likely arose from a read error. Other DNA sequences in this sample translate to the same CDR3. The V call is TRBV30, the J call TRBJ1-2; TRBD1 matches 10 bases. The CDR3 length is 14 residues. Germline CDR1 is GTSNPN and CDR2 is SVGIG (reference sequence). Written as DNA, the CDR3 is TGTGCTTGTAGACAGGGGGCCCCCTTCTATGGCTACACCTTC. Its protein product is CACRQGAPFYGYTF.

This clone was observed a handful of times. The V call is TRBV6-5, the J call TRBJ1-1, with D perhaps matching TRBD1 (6 bases). Germline V gene lookup returns CDR1 MNHEY and CDR2 SVGAGI. The length of the CDR3 is 15 residues. The V gene lost 6 bases and the J gene lost 3 bases, with 17 bases spanning the gap. CDR3 loop: CASRPLRTDYTEAFF. As DNA, the CDR3 is TGTGCCAGCAGACCGCTAAGGACAGACTACACTGAAGCTTTCTTT.